A single sample is the source of the 6 T cell receptor beta chains below, sequenced in a study of T cell repertoires in cytomegalovirus infection. MiXCR was run by TCRdb on the reads, yielding one entry per CDR3 protein. The sample yields around 250,000 distinct CDR3 sequences, about 18% seen once. Sequenced material: CD8+ T cells from PBMCs. These receptors all stem from a human donor in good health (CMV status not recorded). Some clones in this sample may be carry-over from other donors' samples.

The genes are TRBV5-1 and TRBJ2-3, with 8 bases matching TRBD2. V was clipped by 6 bases and J by 0 bases; unmatched bases: 12. Germline CDR1 reads SGHRS; CDR2 reads YFSETQ. This CDR3 region has 17 residues. The CDR3 sequence: CASIATLGGESTDTQYF. Written as DNA, the CDR3 is TGCGCCAGCATCGCGACCCTCGGGGGGGAAAGCACAGATACGCAGTATTTT.

This clonotype was detected only a few times. The chain uses TRBV6-1 and TRBJ2-2, with unresolved D. The CDR3 is 16 residues long. CDR1 and CDR2 (germline): MNHNS, SASEGT. With 5 bases removed from V and 5 bases from J, the gap between germline ends came to 18 bases. CDR3 protein: CASSNQDFDGTGELFF. CDR3 in DNA: TGTGCCAGCAGTAACCAGGATTTTGATGGGACCGGGGAGCTGTTTTTT.

V gene TRBV29-1 combines with J gene TRBJ2-3, with D possibly matching TRBD1 (5 bases). The CDR3 has 15 amino acids. V gave up 0 bases and J gave up 6 bases, with 16 bases separating them. The germline CDR1 and CDR2 sequences are SQVTM and ANQGSEA. CDR3 coding DNA: TGCAGCGTTGAAGAGCATGGCCGACCAGGGGATACGCAGTATTTT. Encoded protein: CSVEEHGRPGDTQYF.

This clonotype was seen more than once but under ten times. CDR3 DNA: TGCGCCAGCAGCTTGGATATTGGCTCTGGAAACACCATATATTTT. Protein product: CASSLDIGSGNTIYF. This rearrangement joins TRBV5-1 to TRBJ1-3, with D unclear. Germline lookup yields CDR1 SGHRS and CDR2 YFSETQ. The CDR3 runs to 15 residues. The ends were cut back, 0 bases at V and 0 bases at J, with 7 bases in the middle.

Ten or more counts support this clonotype. This chain links TRBV12-3 or TRBV12-4 with TRBJ1-5, with D unclear. The ends were cut back, 2 bases at V and 0 bases at J, with 5 bases in the middle. The CDR3 extends over 14 amino acids. CDR3 DNA: TGTGCCAGCAGTTTACGGGTTAGCAATCAGCCCCAGCATTTT. It codes for CASSLRVSNQPQHF.

This clonotype was picked up a small number of times. The gene calls are TRBV6-2 or TRBV6-3 and TRBJ2-1, with 14 bases matching TRBD2. The germline V gene has CDR1 MNHEY and CDR2 SVGEGT. V shed 7 bases and J 7 bases; nucleotides not matched to a gene: 9. This CDR3 is built from 16 residues. The CDR3 sequence is CASTRLAGGLANEQFF. CDR3 coding DNA: TGTGCCAGCACGCGACTAGCGGGGGGGCTAGCAAATGAGCAGTTCTTC.